The 18 T cell receptor beta chains in this list originate from one sample, sequenced in a study of cytomegalovirus exposure and HLA in healthy donors. TCRdb's copy holds only in-frame clones and misses some; the assay was immunoSEQ multiplex PCR. The data hold about 250,000 clones, with roughly 87% observed a single time. Sequencing used PBMCs. These receptors were obtained from a man aged 18-30 years in good health and CMV-seropositive.

The V gene is TRBV9, the J gene TRBJ1-2, with D maybe TRBD1 (5 bases). CDR1 is SGDLS, CDR2 YYNGEE, per germline. Trimming removed 0 bases from V and 4 bases from J, with 13 bases in between. The CDR3 has 15 residues. The CDR3 DNA is TGTGCCAGCAGCGTAGAAAGTGGGACGGGCTATGGCTACACCTTC. This codes for CASSVESGTGYGYTF. Variable domain in full (rest from reference TRBV9 and TRBJ1-2): DSGVTQTPKHLITATGQRVTLRCSPRSGDLSVYWYQQSLDQGLQFLIQYYNGEERAKGNILERFSAQQFPDLHSELNLSSLELGDSALYFCASSVESGTGYGYTFGSGTRLTVV.

The CDR3 nucleotides are TGTGCCAGCAGCTTTTATGGGGCCGGGGAGCTGTTTTTT. Its protein product is CASSFYGAGELFF. The gene calls are TRBV5-4 and TRBJ2-2; D gene ambiguous. CDR1 SGHNT and CDR2 YYREEE come from the germline V gene (reference sequence). The CDR3 is 13 residues long. The V and J ends lost 2 bases and 6 bases respectively, with 8 bases between them.

V is TRBV5-1 and J is TRBJ1-2; D is undetermined. The germline V gene encodes CDR1 SGHRS and CDR2 YFSETQ. This CDR3 contains 14 residues. V was trimmed by 2 bases and J by 8 bases, leaving 16 bases between them. The CDR3 nucleotides read TGCGCCAGCAGCTTAGACGGCCTGCGGCCCGGCTACACCTTC. Amino acids: CASSLDGLRPGYTF. Supplemented by reference TRBV5-1 and TRBJ1-2, the full variable domain reads KAGVTQTPRYLIKTRGQQVTLSCSPISGHRSVSWYQQTPGQGLQFLFEYFSETQRNKGNFPGRFSGRQFSNSRSEMNVSTLELGDSALYLCASSLDGLRPGYTFGSGTRLTVV.

The chain is built from TRBV11-2 and TRBJ2-1; 7 nucleotides agree with TRBD2. V dropped 3 bases and J dropped 3; count of bases not matched to a gene: 8. CDR1 is SGHAT and CDR2 is FQNNGV in the germline V gene. This CDR3 is 16 amino acids long. CDR3 region: CASSLIRGEGYNEQFF. Written as DNA, the CDR3 is TGTGCCAGCAGCTTGATTCGTGGGGAGGGCTACAATGAGCAGTTCTTC.

The chain joins TRBV2 to TRBJ2-7; 8 bases are a match to TRBD1. This CDR3 is built from 13 residues. The V gene's germline CDR1 is SNHLY and CDR2 FYNNEI. V lost 5 bases and J lost 3; bases outside the gene matches: 3. The CDR3 DNA sequence: TGTGCCAGCAGTTTAGACAGGGGCTACGAGCAGTACTTC. This encodes CASSLDRGYEQYF.

This clone was seen once. The gene calls are TRBV5-4 and TRBJ2-7; D possibly matches TRBD1 or TRBD2 (6 bases each). The CDR3 is 13 residues long. Deletions cut 1 base from V and 7 bases from J, with 12 bases between. Germline CDR1 SGHNT, CDR2 YYREEE (reference sequence). This CDR3 reads CASSLLGAGEQYF. In nucleotides, the CDR3 is TGTGCCAGCAGCTTGCTGGGGGCGGGGGAGCAGTACTTC.

V gene TRBV28 combines with J gene TRBJ1-3; D is undetermined. The V end lost 6 bases, the J end lost 6 bases, and 3 bases lay between the germline ends. Germline CDR1 reads MDHEN; CDR2 reads SYDVKM. CDR3 length: 10 residues. The CDR3 region is CASSENTIYF. The CDR3 coding sequence is TGTGCCAGCAGCGAAAACACCATATATTTT.

V usage is TRBV9 and J usage is TRBJ2-7; D tentatively reads TRBD1 or TRBD2 (5 bases each). This CDR3 comprises 13 residues. Germline CDR1 reads SGDLS; CDR2 reads YYNGEE. V shed 2 bases and J shed 3 bases, with 9 bases lying between them. The CDR3: CASSVDSGYEQYF. As DNA, the CDR3 is TGTGCCAGCAGCGTCGACAGCGGCTACGAGCAGTACTTC.

V is TRBV28 and J is TRBJ2-1; TRBD1 agrees at 7 bases. CDR1 MDHEN and CDR2 SYDVKM come from the germline V gene. The CDR3 is made up of 16 amino acids. The junction had 9 bases not matched to a gene; V was cut back by 7 bases and J by 0 bases. CDR3 region: CASIKTGARSYNEQFF. CDR3 in DNA: TGTGCCAGCATCAAAACAGGGGCACGCTCCTACAATGAGCAGTTCTTC. Full variable domain (missing parts from reference TRBV28 and TRBJ2-1): DVKVTQSSRYLVKRTGEKVFLECVQDMDHENMFWYRQDPGLGLRLIYFSYDVKMKEKGDIPEGYSVSREKKERFSLILESASTNQTSMYLCASIKTGARSYNEQFFGPGTRLTVL.

This rearrangement joins TRBV6-6 to TRBJ1-2, with 8 bases fitting TRBD1. Germline trimming cut 5 bases from V and 5 bases from J; bases unmatched to any gene: 4. The germline gives CDR1 MNHNY, CDR2 SVGAGI (reference sequence). The CDR3 runs 13 residues. CDR3 bases: TGTGCCAGCAGTGACAGGGGCCAATATGGCTACACCTTC. Amino acid sequence: CASSDRGQYGYTF.

The chain's CDR3 is CASSEVGETQYF. The DNA of the CDR3 is TGTGCCAGCAGTGAAGTGGGTGAGACCCAGTACTTC. The rearrangement uses TRBV2 and TRBJ2-5; no clear D. Per germline, CDR1 SNHLY and CDR2 FYNNEI. Trimming took 1 base from V and 5 from J, leaving 5 bases between them. The CDR3 length is 12 residues.

The CDR3 DNA is TGCAGCGTTGAACAGGGTATGAACACTGAAGCTTTCTTT. It encodes CSVEQGMNTEAFF. This chain uses TRBV29-1 with TRBJ1-1, with D perhaps matching TRBD1 (5 bases). The CDR3 is 13 residues long. Trimming removed 2 bases at V and 0 bases at J, with 7 bases between. CDR1 and CDR2 from the germline V gene are SQVTM and ANQGSEA.

Concerning this clone: The junction and the germline gene differ at one end; a read error may be behind it. The chain combines TRBV19 with TRBJ2-5; TRBD1 or TRBD2 may be the D gene (5 bases each). Germline lookup yields CDR1 LNHDA and CDR2 SQIVND (reference sequence). CDR3 length equals 13 residues. The CDR3 DNA sequence: TGTGCCAGTAGTCCGGAGCTCAGGGAGAACCAGTACTTC. This gives the protein CASSPELRENQYF.

This chain joins TRBV6-5 and TRBJ1-5; tentatively, D is TRBD1 (5 bases). The ends were cut back, 5 bases at V and 0 bases at J, with 8 bases in the middle. The CDR3 consists of 14 residues. Per the germline V gene, CDR1 is MNHEY and CDR2 is SVGAGI. In DNA form, the CDR3 reads TGTGCCAGCAGTGACAGCGATAGCAATCAGCCCCAGCATTTT. It yields the protein CASSDSDSNQPQHF.

The rearrangement uses TRBV27 and TRBJ1-3, with D unresolved. Trimming cost V 5 bases and J 0 bases, with 11 bases left between them. The CDR3 is 15 amino acids. Per germline, CDR1 MNHEY and CDR2 SMNVEV (reference sequence). This CDR3 is CASSATGSSGNTIYF. CDR3 sequence (DNA): TGTGCCAGCAGTGCCACCGGGAGCTCTGGAAACACCATATATTTT.

The chain employs TRBV6-5 and TRBJ2-7, with 7 bases that match TRBD2. Trimming took 6 bases from V and 7 from J; bases not matched to a gene: 12. From germline, CDR1 is MNHEY and CDR2 SVGAGI. The CDR3 is 14 residues long. The CDR3 sequence: CASRRPGGLREQYF. The CDR3 DNA is TGTGCCAGCAGGCGACCGGGGGGTTTGAGGGAGCAGTACTTC.

V gene TRBV2 combines with J gene TRBJ2-7, with a tentative D call TRBD1 (5 bases). The CDR3 is made up of 12 amino acids. The germline V gene encodes CDR1 SNHLY and CDR2 FYNNEI. Trimming cost V 10 bases and J 0 bases, with 10 bases left between them. Here the CDR3 reads CATRQNSYEQYF. The CDR3 nucleotides read TGTGCCACCAGACAGAACTCCTACGAGCAGTACTTC. Together with reference TRBV2 and TRBJ2-7, the CDR3 gives the full variable domain: EPEVTQTPSHQVTQMGQEVILRCVPISNHLYFYWYRQILGQKVEFLVSFYNNEISEKSEIFDDQFSVERPDGSNFTLKIRSTKLEDSAMYFCATRQNSYEQYFGPGTRLTVT.

The chain uses TRBV7-6 and TRBJ2-1, with TRBD2 matching 10 bases. Germline loops: CDR1 SGHVS, CDR2 FNYEAQ. The V segment lost 2 bases and the J segment 9 bases; nucleotides outside the gene matches: 7. The CDR3 loop spans 15 amino acids. CDR3 in DNA: TGTGCCAGCAGCTTAAATGGACTAGCGGCGGGTGAGCAGTTCTTC. Translating it yields CASSLNGLAAGEQFF.